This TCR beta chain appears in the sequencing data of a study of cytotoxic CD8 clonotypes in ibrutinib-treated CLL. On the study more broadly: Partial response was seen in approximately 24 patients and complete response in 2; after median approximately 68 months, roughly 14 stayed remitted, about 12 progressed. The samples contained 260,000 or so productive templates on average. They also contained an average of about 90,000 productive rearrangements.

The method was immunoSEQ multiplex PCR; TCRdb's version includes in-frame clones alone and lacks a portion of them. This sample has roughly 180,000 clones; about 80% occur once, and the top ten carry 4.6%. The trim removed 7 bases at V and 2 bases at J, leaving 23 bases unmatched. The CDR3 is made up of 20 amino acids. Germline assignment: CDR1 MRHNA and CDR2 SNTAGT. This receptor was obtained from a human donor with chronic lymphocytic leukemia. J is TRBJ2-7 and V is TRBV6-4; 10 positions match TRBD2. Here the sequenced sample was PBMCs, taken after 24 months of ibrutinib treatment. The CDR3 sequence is CASIEVYGLAAPEFPYEQYF. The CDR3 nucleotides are TGTGCCAGCATAGAGGTTTATGGACTAGCGGCACCGGAATTTCCCTACGAGCAGTACTTC.